This entry lists 18 T cell receptor beta chains sequenced from one sample in a study of CD8 T cells in ankylosing spondylitis. TCRdb re-analysed the 5' RACE reads in MiXCR, keeping a single row per CDR3 protein. The profile shows 200,000 to 250,000 distinct CDR3 sequences, about 10% of them singletons. Sequencing used blood, either unsorted or a sorted T cell fraction (not recorded which). The receptors stem from a male donor with ankylosing spondylitis or in good health (not recorded which).

This clonotype was seen at least ten times. The rearrangement uses TRBV5-1 and TRBJ1-6, with D tentatively TRBD1 (6 bases). The CDR3 is made up of 15 amino acids. CDR1 and CDR2 from the germline V gene are SGHRS and YFSETQ. V was pared by 0 bases and J by 7 bases, with 11 bases between. The CDR3 protein is CASSLERQGNSPLHF. The CDR3 DNA follows: TGCGCCAGCAGCTTGGAACGCCAGGGGAATTCACCCCTCCACTTT.

This clonotype was recorded many times. The chain combines TRBV29-1 with TRBJ2-1; no clear D. With 3 bases removed from V and 0 bases from J, the gap between germline ends came to 6 bases. CDR3 length: 13 amino acids. Germline CDR1 reads SQVTM; CDR2 reads ANQGSEA. The CDR3 reads CSVDYLSYNEQFF. The CDR3 DNA sequence: TGCAGCGTTGACTACCTCTCCTACAATGAGCAGTTCTTC.

For the CDR3, the DNA is TGCAGTGCCCCGGAGGGTTGGGGGTATGGCTACACCTTC. It specifies CSAPEGWGYGYTF. This chain links TRBV20-1 with TRBJ1-2; D perhaps matches TRBD1 (5 bases). Germline values: CDR1 DFQATT, CDR2 SNEGSKA (reference sequence). This CDR3 has 13 residues. V dropped 6 bases and J dropped 5 bases, with 16 bases sitting between them.

In this sample, this clonotype turned up many times. The rearrangement joins TRBV12-3 or TRBV12-4 to TRBJ2-2, with no clear D. This CDR3 contains 12 residues. Trimming shortened V by 10 bases and J by 7 bases, and 13 bases separated the two germline ends. The CDR3 bases are TGTGCCACCCTAGGAACAGTCGGGGAGCTGTTTTTT. Translation: CATLGTVGELFF.

This clonotype has at least ten counts. V usage is TRBV13 and J usage is TRBJ1-3; D call uncertain. Germline V gene data show CDR1 as PRHDT and CDR2 as FYEKMQ (reference sequence). V lost 3 bases and J lost 4, with 7 bases in between. The CDR3 runs 13 residues. The CDR3 loop reads CASSFGGGNTIYF. The CDR3 bases are TGTGCCAGCAGCTTCGGAGGGGGAAACACCATATATTTT.

This clonotype was seen ten or more times. The chain employs TRBV4-2 and TRBJ1-5, with 9 positions matching TRBD1. Per germline, CDR1 LGHNA and CDR2 YNFKEQ. The trim removed 1 base at V and 0 bases at J, leaving 4 bases unmatched. The CDR3 covers 17 residues. The CDR3 coding sequence is TGTGCCAGCAGCCAAGTCCGGGACAGGGATAGCAATCAGCCCCAGCATTTT. Encoded protein: CASSQVRDRDSNQPQHF.

Many counts were recorded for this clonotype. The chain has TRBV20-1 and TRBJ2-1; D possibly corresponds to TRBD2 (6 bases). The germline V gene encodes CDR1 DFQATT and CDR2 SNEGSKA (reference sequence). The V end was cut by 3 bases, the J end by 0 bases, with 15 bases between. The CDR3 runs to 16 residues. CDR3 residues: CSASQGLPSSYNEQFF. DNA for the CDR3: TGCAGTGCTAGCCAGGGACTCCCCAGCTCCTACAATGAGCAGTTCTTC.

This clonotype has just a few counts. This chain joins TRBV20-1 and TRBJ2-7; either TRBD1 or TRBD2 may fit D (5 bases each). The germline CDR1 and CDR2 sequences are DFQATT and SNEGSKA (reference sequence). The CDR3 consists of 14 residues. V shed 6 bases and J shed 7 bases, with 22 bases lying between them. This CDR3 reads CSANGATGSREQYF. In nucleotides, the CDR3 is TGCAGTGCAAACGGGGCTACCGGGTCGCGGGAGCAGTACTTC.

Comments on this clonotype: The junction and the germline gene differ at one end; a read error may be behind it. The chain is built from TRBV3-1 and TRBJ2-6, with D hard to call. The CDR3 length is 15 residues. Germline V lookup: CDR1 LGHDT, CDR2 YNNKEL (reference sequence). CDR3 nucleotide sequence: TGTGCCAGCAGCCGGCAGGTCCCTGGGACCAACGTCCTGACTTTC. It encodes CASSRQVPGTNVLTF.

The chain couples TRBV5-1 to TRBJ2-7; 9 bases map to TRBD2. This CDR3 region has 14 residues. The germline V gene has CDR1 SGHRS and CDR2 YFSETQ. Trimming at V came to 3 bases and at J to 3 bases, leaving 4 bases not matched to a gene. The CDR3 loop is CASSSGTSSYEQYF. CDR3 in DNA: TGCGCCAGCAGCTCGGGGACTAGCAGCTACGAGCAGTACTTC.

This clonotype was detected many times. V is TRBV21-1 and J is TRBJ1-1. TRBV21-1 is given as a pseudogene. The CDR3 has 13 residues. CDR3 DNA sequence: TGTGCCAGCATCCTGACGGCGAACACTGAAGCTTTCTTT. This codes for CASILTANTEAFF.

This clonotype has a count of ten or more. This chain connects TRBV20-1 to TRBJ2-3, with D uncertain. The CDR3 consists of 13 residues. V was clipped by 5 bases and J by 3 bases, with 12 bases between them. Germline CDR1 and CDR2: DFQATT and SNEGSKA (reference sequence). Here the CDR3 DNA reads TGCAGTGCTGGGCTCCACGCAACAGATACGCAGTATTTT. This translates into CSAGLHATDTQYF.

This clonotype was counted at least ten times. The CDR3 region has the DNA TGTGCCAGCAGCAAAGACAGGGACCTGTCCTACGAGCAGTACTTC. It yields the protein CASSKDRDLSYEQYF. The chain recombines TRBV6-1 with TRBJ2-7, with 7 bases that match TRBD1. Germline CDR1 and CDR2: MNHNS and SASEGT. With V trimmed by 6 bases and J by 1 base, 9 bases remained unmatched. The CDR3 covers 15 residues.

Ten or more counts support this clonotype. The J gene is TRBJ1-2, the V gene TRBV6-2 or TRBV6-3, with D unclear. Deletions cut 0 bases from V and 7 bases from J, with 12 bases between. Looked up from germline, CDR1 is MNHEY and CDR2 is SVGEGT. The CDR3 runs 14 residues. CDR3 in DNA: TGTGCCAGCAGTTACTCTTCGCGGGCGCCTGGCTACACCTTC. Its protein product is CASSYSSRAPGYTF.

V gene TRBV18 combines with J gene TRBJ1-5; TRBD1 might be the D (6 bases). Trimming pared 5 bases from V and 3 bases from J, leaving 8 bases between. The CDR3 contains 13 residues. The germline CDR1 and CDR2 sequences are KGHSH and LQKENI. As DNA, the CDR3 is TGTGCCAGCTCAGGACAGAACAATCAGCCCCAGCATTTT. Translating it yields CASSGQNNQPQHF.

There are many counts of this clonotype. V is TRBV5-1 and J is TRBJ1-2, with 8 nucleotides matching TRBD1. This CDR3 is built from 14 residues. From germline, CDR1 is SGHRS and CDR2 YFSETQ. J gave up 4 bases and V 4 bases, and 6 bases lay outside the gene matches. The CDR3 is CASSPGGDSYGYTF. In DNA form, the CDR3 reads TGCGCCAGCAGCCCAGGGGGCGACTCCTATGGCTACACCTTC.

V and J are TRBV7-9 and TRBJ2-7; perhaps TRBD1 as D (6 bases). The CDR3 runs 17 residues. V lost 5 bases to trimming and J lost 1 base, with 21 bases between them. Germline loops: CDR1 SEHNR, CDR2 FQNEAQ (reference sequence). This chain's CDR3 is CASSARTGSVSSYEQYF. The CDR3 DNA is TGTGCCAGCAGCGCCCGTACAGGGTCAGTTTCGTCCTACGAGCAGTACTTC.

This clonotype was recorded many times. The J gene is TRBJ1-6, the V gene TRBV20-1; 12 bases are a match to TRBD1. The germline V gene encodes CDR1 DFQATT and CDR2 SNEGSKA (reference sequence). There are 17 residues in the CDR3. The J segment lost 7 bases and the V segment lost 3 bases, leaving 10 bases of the junction unmatched. The DNA of the CDR3 is TGCAGTGCTAGTGCCACCGGGACAGGGGGCGGGAATTCACCCCTCCACTTT. Amino acid sequence: CSASATGTGGGNSPLHF.